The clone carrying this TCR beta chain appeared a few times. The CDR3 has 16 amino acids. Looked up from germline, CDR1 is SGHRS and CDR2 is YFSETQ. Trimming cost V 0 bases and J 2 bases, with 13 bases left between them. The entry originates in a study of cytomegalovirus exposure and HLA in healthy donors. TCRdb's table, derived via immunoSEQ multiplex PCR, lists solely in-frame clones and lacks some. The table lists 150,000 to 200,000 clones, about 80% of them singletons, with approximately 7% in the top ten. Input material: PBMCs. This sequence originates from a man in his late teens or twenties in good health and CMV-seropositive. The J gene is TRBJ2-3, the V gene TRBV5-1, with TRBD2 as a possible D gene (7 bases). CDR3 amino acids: CASSLGGGGFTDTQYF. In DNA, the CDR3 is TGCGCCAGCAGCTTGGGCGGCGGGGGCTTCACAGATACGCAGTATTTT.